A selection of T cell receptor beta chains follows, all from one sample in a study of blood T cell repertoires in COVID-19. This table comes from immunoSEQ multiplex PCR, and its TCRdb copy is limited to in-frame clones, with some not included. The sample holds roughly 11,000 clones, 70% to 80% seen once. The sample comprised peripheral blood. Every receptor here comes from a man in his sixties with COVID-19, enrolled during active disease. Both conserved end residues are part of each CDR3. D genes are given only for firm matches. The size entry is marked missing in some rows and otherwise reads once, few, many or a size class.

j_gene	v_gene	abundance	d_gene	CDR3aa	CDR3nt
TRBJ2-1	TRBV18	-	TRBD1	CASSLDRNNEQFF	TGTGCCAGCTCTCTGGACAGGAACAATGAGCAGTTCTTC
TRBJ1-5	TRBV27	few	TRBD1	CASNQQGSNQPQHF	TGTGCCAGCAACCAACAGGGGAGCAATCAGCCCCAGCATTTT
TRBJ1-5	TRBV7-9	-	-	CASSLDRAGNQPQHF	TGTGCCAGCAGCTTAGACAGGGCAGGAAATCAGCCCCAGCATTTT
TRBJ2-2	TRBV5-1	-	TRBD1	CASTRIQGDTGELFF	TGCGCCAGCACCCGCATCCAGGGGGACACCGGGGAGCTGTTTTTT
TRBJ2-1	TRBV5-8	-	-	CASRFRGGTEQFF	TGTGCCAGCCGTTTTAGGGGGGGCACTGAGCAGTTCTTC
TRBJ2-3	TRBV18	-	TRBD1	CASSPGTGGDTQYF	TGTGCCAGCTCGCCCGGGACAGGCGGAGATACGCAGTATTTT
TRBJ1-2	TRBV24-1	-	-	CATSDPDTYYGYTF	TGTGCCACCAGTGATCCGGACACCTACTATGGCTACACCTTC
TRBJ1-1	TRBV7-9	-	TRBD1	CASSPKTGQNTEAFF	TGTGCCAGCAGCCCGAAGACAGGGCAGAACACTGAAGCTTTCTTT
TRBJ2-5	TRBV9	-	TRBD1	CASSTTQGARETQYF	TGTGCCAGCAGCACAACACAGGGGGCCCGGGAGACCCAGTACTTC
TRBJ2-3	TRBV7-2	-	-	CASSLVPGTDTQYF	TGTGCCAGCAGCTTAGTGCCGGGCACAGATACGCAGTATTTT
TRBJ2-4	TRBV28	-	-	CASSYSGYIQYF	TGTGCCAGCAGTTACAGCGGATACATTCAGTACTTC
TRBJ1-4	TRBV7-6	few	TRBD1	CASSLRRVGTGVNEKLFF	TGTGCCAGCAGCTTAAGGCGAGTCGGTACAGGGGTAAATGAAAAACTGTTTTTT
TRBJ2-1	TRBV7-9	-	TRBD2	CASSPRWGGSYNEQFF	TGTGCCAGCAGCCCGCGGTGGGGGGGCTCCTACAATGAGCAGTTCTTC
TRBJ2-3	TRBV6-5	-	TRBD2	CASSYGTSGRTDTQYF	TGTGCCAGCAGTTACGGGACTAGCGGGAGGACAGATACGCAGTATTTT
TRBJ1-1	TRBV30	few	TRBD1	CAWSEGARGTEAFF	TGTGCCTGGAGTGAGGGGGCCAGGGGGACTGAAGCTTTCTTT
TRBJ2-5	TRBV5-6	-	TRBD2	CASSSERGDWETQYF	TGTGCCAGCAGCTCGGAACGGGGGGATTGGGAGACCCAGTACTTC
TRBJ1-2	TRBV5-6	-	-	CASSRWGGSQNYGYTF	TGTGCCAGCAGCCGATGGGGGGGCAGCCAGAACTATGGCTACACCTTC
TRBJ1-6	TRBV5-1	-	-	CASSKQNSPLHF	TGCGCCAGCAGCAAACAGAATTCACCCCTCCACTTT
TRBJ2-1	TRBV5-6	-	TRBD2	CASSLALLAGGNEQFF	TGTGCCAGCAGCTTGGCCCTACTAGCGGGAGGGAATGAGCAGTTCTTC
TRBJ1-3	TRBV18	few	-	CASSPSQGAGNTIYF	TGTGCCAGCTCACCGTCCCAGGGCGCTGGAAACACCATATATTTT
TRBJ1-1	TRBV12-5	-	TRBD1	CASGKGTAEAFF	TGTGCTAGTGGTAAAGGGACAGCTGAAGCTTTCTTT
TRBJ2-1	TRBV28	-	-	CASSSNTGSQTYNEQFF	TGTGCCAGCAGTTCCAATACAGGGAGTCAGACCTACAATGAGCAGTTCTTC
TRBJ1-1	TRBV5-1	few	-	CASSIAQGKSTEAFF	TGCGCCAGCAGCATCGCGCAGGGTAAGAGCACTGAAGCTTTCTTT
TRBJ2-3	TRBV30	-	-	CAGTYSTDTQYF	TGTGCCGGGACCTATAGCACAGATACGCAGTATTTT
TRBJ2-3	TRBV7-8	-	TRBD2	CASSVSGRLADTQYF	TGTGCCAGCAGCGTTAGCGGGAGGCTTGCAGATACGCAGTATTTT
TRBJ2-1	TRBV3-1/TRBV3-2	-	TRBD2	CASSQASGNEQFF	TGTGCCAGCAGCCAAGCTAGCGGGAATGAGCAGTTCTTC
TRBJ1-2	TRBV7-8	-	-	CASSLARVLYGYTF	TGTGCCAGCAGCTTGGCCAGGGTTCTCTATGGCTACACCTTC